The T cell receptor (beta chain) under discussion was sequenced for a study of breast tumors, draining lymph nodes, adjacent tissues. General study findings and limits: That most tumor T cells come from lymph nodes remained unproven. Findings are consistent with lymph node origin and intratumoral expansion of most tumor T cells. Luminal-like breast cancer showed significantly higher tumor–nontumor repertoire similarity than basal-like. Tumors had less TCR diversity than lymph nodes, more than nontumor tissue.

This clonotype was recorded at least ten times. The antigen is not known. The lymph nodes were axillary draining lymph nodes from breast cancer patients. TCRdb independently ran MiXCR on the multiplex PCR reads; one entry per CDR3 protein. This sample carries 120,000 or so distinct CDR3 sequences, around 20% of them seen once, and the ten largest clones take less than 4%. Sequenced input: axillary lymph node tissue. This sequence originates from a female donor with breast cancer. Some clones in this sample may be carry-over from other donors' samples.

This CDR3 reads CASSLVGTGPLSGNTIYF. In DNA, the CDR3 is TGTGCCAGCAGCTTAGTTGGGACAGGTCCACTCTCTGGAAACACCATATATTTT. The chain is built from TRBV7-2 and TRBJ1-3, with 8 bases aligning to TRBD1. The germline CDR1 and CDR2 sequences are SGHTA and FQGNSA. This CDR3 contains 18 residues. Germline trimming cut 1 base from V and 0 bases from J; bases unmatched to any gene: 8.